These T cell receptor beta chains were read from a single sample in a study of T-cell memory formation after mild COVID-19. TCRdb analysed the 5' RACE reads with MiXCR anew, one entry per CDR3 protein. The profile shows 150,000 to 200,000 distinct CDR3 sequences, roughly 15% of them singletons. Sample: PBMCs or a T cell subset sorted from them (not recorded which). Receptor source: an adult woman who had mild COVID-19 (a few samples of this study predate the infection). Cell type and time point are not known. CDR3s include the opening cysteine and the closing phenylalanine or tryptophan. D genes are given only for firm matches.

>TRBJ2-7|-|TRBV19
CASSIQESYEQYF
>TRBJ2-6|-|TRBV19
CASGVSGAGANVLTF
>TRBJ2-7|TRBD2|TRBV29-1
CSVGGLAGSSYEQYF
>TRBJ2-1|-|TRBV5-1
CASSLRGRTSYNEQFF
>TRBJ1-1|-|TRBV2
CASSEWMVTEAFF
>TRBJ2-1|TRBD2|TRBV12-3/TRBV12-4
CASSLVAGGPNEQFF
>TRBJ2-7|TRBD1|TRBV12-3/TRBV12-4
CASSFGRGREQYF
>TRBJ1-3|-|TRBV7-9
CASSPYEPSGNTIYF
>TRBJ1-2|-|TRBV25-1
CASSRTTGYGYTF
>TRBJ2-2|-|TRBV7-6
CASSLVAFSTGELFF
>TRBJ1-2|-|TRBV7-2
CASSPMDGGKGGGYTF
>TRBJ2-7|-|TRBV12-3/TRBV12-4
CASTPGPSSYEQYF
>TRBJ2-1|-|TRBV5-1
CASSVTLLGEQFF
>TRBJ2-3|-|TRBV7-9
CASSPRTAAGRTTPDTQYF
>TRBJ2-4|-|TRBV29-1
CSVVAGVGDIQYF